The clone carrying this T cell receptor beta chain was found many times. These data belong to a study of T-cell reconstitution after alpha-beta-depleted transplantation in children. TCRbeta library preparation incorporated unique molecular identifiers. TCRdb reanalysed the PCR reads using MiXCR and keeps one entry per CDR3 protein. The data hold roughly 170,000 distinct CDR3 sequences, with roughly 6.8% observed a single time. The sample in question was PBMCs from the stem cell graft donor, obtained from the stem cell graft. The TCR comes from a human donor who donated a stem cell graft to a child with Wiskott-Aldrich syndrome.

CDR3 in amino acids: CSARQTSTDTQYF. CDR3 DNA sequence: TGCAGTGCTAGACAGACCAGCACAGATACGCAGTATTTT. The chain couples TRBV20-1 to TRBJ2-3, with D uncertain. This CDR3 has 13 amino acids. The V end was cut by 2 bases, the J end by 0 bases, with 6 bases between. Germline CDR1 reads DFQATT; CDR2 reads SNEGSKA (reference sequence).